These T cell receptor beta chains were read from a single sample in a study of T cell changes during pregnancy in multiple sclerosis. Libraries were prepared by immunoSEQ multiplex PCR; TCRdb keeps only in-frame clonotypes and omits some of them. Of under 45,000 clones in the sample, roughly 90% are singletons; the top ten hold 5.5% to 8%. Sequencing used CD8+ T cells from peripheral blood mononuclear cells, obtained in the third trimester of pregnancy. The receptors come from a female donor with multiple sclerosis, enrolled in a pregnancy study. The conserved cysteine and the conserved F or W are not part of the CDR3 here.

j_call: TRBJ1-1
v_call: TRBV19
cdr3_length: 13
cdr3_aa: ASSSQGRMNTEAF

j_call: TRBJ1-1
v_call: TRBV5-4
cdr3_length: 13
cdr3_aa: ASSQSTGGFTEAF

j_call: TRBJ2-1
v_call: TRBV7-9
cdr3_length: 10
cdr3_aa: ASSLSGSSVF

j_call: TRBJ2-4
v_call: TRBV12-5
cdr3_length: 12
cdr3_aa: ASGPREGENIQY

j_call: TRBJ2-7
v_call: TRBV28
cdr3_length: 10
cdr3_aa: ATGDSSYEQY

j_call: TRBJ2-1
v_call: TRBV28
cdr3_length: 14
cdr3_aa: ASSLRGLDSYNEQF

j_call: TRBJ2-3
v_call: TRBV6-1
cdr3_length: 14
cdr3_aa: ASSGFDFSLADTQY

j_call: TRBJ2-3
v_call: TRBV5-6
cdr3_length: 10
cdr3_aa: ASSAGPLAQY

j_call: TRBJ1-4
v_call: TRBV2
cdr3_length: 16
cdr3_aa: ASSELGGPKATNEKLF

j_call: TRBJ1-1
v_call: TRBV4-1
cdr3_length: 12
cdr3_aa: ASSQEVAGTEAF

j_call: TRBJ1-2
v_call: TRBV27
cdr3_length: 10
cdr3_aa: ASKGGDYGYT

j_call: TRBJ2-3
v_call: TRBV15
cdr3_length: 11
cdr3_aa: ATSARRGDTQY

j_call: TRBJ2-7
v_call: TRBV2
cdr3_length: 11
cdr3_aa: ASSLSRANEQY

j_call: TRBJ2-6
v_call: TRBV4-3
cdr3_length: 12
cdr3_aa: ASSPHYGANVLT

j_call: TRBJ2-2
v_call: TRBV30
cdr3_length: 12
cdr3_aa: AWSPGGAAGELF

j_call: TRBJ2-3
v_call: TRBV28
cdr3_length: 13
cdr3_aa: ASSSSGPDADTQY

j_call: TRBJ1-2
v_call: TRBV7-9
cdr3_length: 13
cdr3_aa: ASSSMGQGIYGYT

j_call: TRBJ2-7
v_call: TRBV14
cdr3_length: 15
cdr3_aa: ASSQVAGTGGSYEQY

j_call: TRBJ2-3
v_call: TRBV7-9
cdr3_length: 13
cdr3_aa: ASSPPGHNTDTQY

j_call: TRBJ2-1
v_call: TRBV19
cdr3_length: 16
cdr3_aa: ASSKSGTSIQSRNEQF